This T cell receptor (beta chain) was captured by sequencing in a study of identical twins. Study findings and constraints: The more abundant beta clonotypes in cord blood had fewer insertions, and memory repertoires did not show this.

The germline V and J ends were trimmed by 0 bases and 2 bases, with 6 bases remaining between them. Germline-derived CDR1 and CDR2 are SGHRS and YFSETQ. There are 14 residues in the CDR3. The sample holds a few counts of this clonotype. What it recognizes is unknown. MiXCR, run by TCRdb on the 5' RACE reads, gives a single entry per CDR3 protein. Here the sample spans some 760,000 distinct CDR3 sequences, 15% to 20% being singletons. A further study also used this sample, focusing on T cells expressing NK-cell markers. That report adds: In sorted CD3+CD56+NKG2C+, CD3+CD56+NKG2C- and CD3+CD56-NKG2C+ T cells, TCR beta repertoires were obtained.

The specimen was PBMCs. V gene TRBV5-1 combines with J gene TRBJ2-1; D unclear. The clonotype originates from a woman aged 18-35 years in good health. CDR3: CASSLAVAYNEQFF. The DNA for the CDR3 is TGCGCCAGCAGCTTGGCCGTCGCCTACAATGAGCAGTTCTTC.